This T cell receptor (beta chain) is from a study of regulatory T cells in long-lasting Graves disease. Study information: Under 3 months of antithyroid drugs had been taken by newly diagnosed Graves' patients.

Libraries of TCR beta came from iRepertoire HTBI primers plus Arm-PCR of CDR3 regions. A single record per CDR3 protein comes from TCRdb applying MiXCR to the multiplex PCR reads. In the table there are roughly 520,000 distinct CDR3 sequences, more than 10% of which are singletons. The CDR3 is 13 residues long. Germline CDR1 is SGDLS and CDR2 is YYNGEE. The junction had 5 bases not matched to a gene; V was cut back by 2 bases and J by 7 bases. There are a few counts of this clonotype. The time point was: newly diagnosed GD, antithyroid drugs for less than 3 months. The TCR library was prepared using RNA isolated from PBMCs. Collection of peripheral blood (around 10 milliliters) was done using EDTA tubes. These data were also filed under a second study, of T cells in Graves' hyperthyroidism and ophthalmopathy. That work contributes: Before onset, ophthalmopathy was predicted by the model a median around 6 months earlier.

The chain carries TRBV9 and TRBJ2-7; 8 bases align to TRBD2. This TCR was recovered from a woman in her twenties or thirties with Graves disease. This sample comprised peripheral blood mononuclear cells (PBMCs), obtained at new diagnosis, from a patient treated with antithyroid drugs. CDR3 coding DNA: TGTGCCAGCAGCGTTGTGGTAGCGGGGGAGCAGTACTTC. Protein: CASSVVVAGEQYF.